These 18 T cell receptor beta chains came from one sample sequenced in a study of blood T cell repertoires in COVID-19 (dated by TCRdb to 2018 to 2021). Receptor libraries were prepared by the immunoSEQ multiplex PCR assay. TCRdb holds this immuneACCESS table with in-frame rearrangements only. Some clones are missing; in checked studies, unresolved V genes explain under half, and the rest has no known cause. The sample records 250,000 to 300,000 clones, 75% to 90% of which are singletons. The top ten clones comprise 2% to 2.5% of the sample. The sample was peripheral blood. The receptor set was obtained from a man over 45 with acute or convalescent COVID-19.

The J gene is TRBJ1-1, the V gene TRBV2; D gene ambiguous. Between the trimmed V and J ends, which lost 5 bases and 10 bases, there was a span of 11 bases. Germline CDR1 reads SNHLY; CDR2 reads FYNNEI. This CDR3 region has 11 residues. CDR3 nucleotide sequence: TGTGCCAGCAGTCCAGGCCCGTCAGCTTTCTTT. Its protein is CASSPGPSAFF. The variable domain in full, with the rest retrieved from reference TRBV2 and TRBJ1-1, is EPEVTQTPSHQVTQMGQEVILRCVPISNHLYFYWYRQILGQKVEFLVSFYNNEISEKSEIFDDQFSVERPDGSNFTLKIRSTKLEDSAMYFCASSPGPSAFFGQGTRLTVV.

The chain employs TRBV6-6 and TRBJ1-6; 10 bases fit TRBD1. The V gene's germline CDR1 is MNHNY and CDR2 SVGAGI (reference sequence). V lost 2 bases to trimming and J lost 10 bases; unmatched junction nucleotides: 8. The CDR3 covers 16 residues. CDR3 in DNA: TGTGCCAGCAGTTACGCCCCAGGGACAGGGGAATCACCCCTCCACTTT. Its translation: CASSYAPGTGESPLHF.

The chain joins TRBV11-1 to TRBJ2-2; a possible D gene is TRBD1 (6 bases). Trimming removed 5 bases from V and 4 bases from J, with 11 bases in between. This CDR3 spans 14 amino acids. Germline loops: CDR1 SGHAT, CDR2 FQDESV (reference sequence). CDR3 coding DNA: TGTGCCAGCAGCAATACAGGGCGCACCGGGGAGCTGTTTTTT. Protein sequence: CASSNTGRTGELFF.

The J gene is TRBJ2-5, the V gene TRBV7-3; TRBD2 aligns across 7 bases. Trimming at V came to 3 bases and at J to 2 bases, leaving 3 bases not matched to a gene. CDR1 and CDR2 (germline): SGHTA, FQGTGA. CDR3 length: 14 residues. The CDR3 DNA sequence: TGTGCCAGCAGCTTTACTAGCGCGCAAGAGACCCAGTACTTC. Protein sequence: CASSFTSAQETQYF.

The rearrangement links TRBV12-3 or TRBV12-4 to TRBJ1-2; D perhaps matches TRBD1 (5 bases). V was pared by 3 bases and J by 7 bases, with 12 bases between. This CDR3 has 13 amino acids. In nucleotides, the CDR3 is TGTGCCAGCAGTTTCCTGCAGGGTACTGGCTACACCTTC. This translates into CASSFLQGTGYTF.

J is TRBJ1-1 and V is TRBV7-8; D may be TRBD1 (6 bases). Germline CDR1 SGHVS, CDR2 FQNEAQ. V lost 6 bases and J lost 4, with 21 bases in between. This CDR3 has 16 amino acids. CDR3 in DNA: TGTGCCAGCAGAACACTTACAGGGTTGGGGAGCACTGAAGCTTTCTTT. This codes for CASRTLTGLGSTEAFF.

The rearrangement joins TRBV10-3 to TRBJ2-7, with D tentatively TRBD1 (5 bases). The germline V gene encodes CDR1 ENHRY and CDR2 SYGVKD. The CDR3 is 17 residues long. Trimming shortened V by 5 bases and J by 0 bases, and 20 bases separated the two germline ends. CDR3 amino acids: CAISHPGMAGASYEQYF. In DNA form, the CDR3 reads TGTGCCATCAGTCACCCCGGAATGGCTGGGGCCTCCTACGAGCAGTACTTC.

The rearrangement uses TRBV7-9 and TRBJ2-7, with 11 bases that match TRBD2. This CDR3 has 15 residues. Losses at the gene ends were 1 base for V and 2 bases for J; bases not matched to a gene: 1. Per the germline V gene, CDR1 is SEHNR and CDR2 is FQNEAQ (reference sequence). Here the CDR3 DNA reads TGTGCCAGCAGCTTAGATAGCGGGGGGGCCTACGAGCAGTACTTC. It encodes CASSLDSGGAYEQYF.

This chain joins TRBV7-9 and TRBJ2-2; the match to TRBD2 covers 10 bases. The CDR3 consists of 16 residues. Germline values: CDR1 SEHNR, CDR2 FQNEAQ (reference sequence). The ends lost 4 bases at V and 1 base at J; junction bases unmatched: 3. CDR3 DNA: TGTGCCAGCAGCTCGCCTAGCGGGGGGAACACCGGGGAGCTGTTTTTT. This translates into CASSSPSGGNTGELFF.

The chain carries TRBV5-1 and TRBJ1-1; tentatively, D is TRBD1 (5 bases). The germline V and J ends were trimmed by 5 bases and 1 base, with 15 bases remaining between them. Germline V gene data show CDR1 as SGHRS and CDR2 as YFSETQ. The CDR3 loop spans 15 amino acids. CDR3 nucleotides: TGCGCCAGCAGGGATGGGGCAGGAACGAACACTGAAGCTTTCTTT. It is translated as CASRDGAGTNTEAFF.

The chain combines TRBV6-2 or TRBV6-3 with TRBJ1-2, with D uncertain. Germline loops: CDR1 MNHEY, CDR2 SVGEGT. Deletions cut 0 bases from V and 7 bases from J, with 9 bases between. The CDR3 consists of 13 residues. This chain's CDR3 is CASSYSLSFGYTF. The CDR3 DNA is TGTGCCAGCAGTTACTCCCTGAGCTTTGGCTACACCTTC.

The V and J genes are TRBV5-1 and TRBJ2-1, with D tentatively TRBD1 (7 bases). The CDR3 is 15 residues long. The germline V and J ends were trimmed by 0 bases and 4 bases, with 11 bases remaining between them. Germline CDR1 SGHRS, CDR2 YFSETQ. CDR3 protein: CASSLGQGGYNEQFF. CDR3 sequence (DNA): TGCGCCAGCAGCTTGGGGCAGGGGGGATACAATGAGCAGTTCTTC.

This chain links TRBV24-1 with TRBJ2-1, with 10 nucleotides matching TRBD1. Trimming cost V 4 bases and J 9 bases; bases outside gene matches: 8. CDR3 length: 15 residues. Looked up from germline, CDR1 is KGHDR and CDR2 is SFDVKD. This CDR3 is CATSDRTGGFGEQFF. The CDR3 nucleotides are TGTGCCACCAGTGACCGGACAGGGGGGTTTGGTGAGCAGTTCTTC.

This clone appeared once. This chain uses TRBV19 with TRBJ1-2; the D is unclear. V was pared by 7 bases and J by 5 bases, with 17 bases between. The germline gives CDR1 LNHDA, CDR2 SQIVND (reference sequence). This CDR3 is built from 14 residues. CDR3 protein: CASTNSRDSYGYTF. Here the CDR3 DNA reads TGTGCCAGTACTAATTCCCGGGATTCATATGGCTACACCTTC.

The chain is built from TRBV30 and TRBJ1-4, with D possibly matching TRBD1 (5 bases). There are 12 residues in the CDR3. CDR1 and CDR2 from the germline V gene are GTSNPN and SVGIG (reference sequence). The V end lost 8 bases, the J end lost 3 bases, and 10 bases lay between the germline ends. The CDR3 here is CAVDSPNEKLFF. Written as DNA, the CDR3 is TGTGCCGTCGACAGCCCTAATGAAAAACTGTTTTTT.

The rearrangement links TRBV6-5 to TRBJ1-1, with 7 bases identical to TRBD1. The germline V gene has CDR1 MNHEY and CDR2 SVGAGI. The CDR3 sequence is 14 residues long. Germline trimming cut 6 bases from V and 3 bases from J; bases unmatched to any gene: 7. The CDR3: CASRKTGRYTEAFF. The CDR3 region has the DNA TGTGCCAGCAGAAAGACAGGGCGGTACACTGAAGCTTTCTTT.

The rearrangement joins TRBV7-8 to TRBJ1-2; TRBD1 matches at 8 bases. CDR1 SGHVS and CDR2 FQNEAQ come from the germline V gene. Trimming at V came to 1 base and at J to 6 bases, leaving 4 bases not matched to a gene. The CDR3 runs to 14 residues. DNA for the CDR3: TGTGCCAGCAGCTTAGTTAAGGACAGGGATGGCTACACCTTC. Its translation is CASSLVKDRDGYTF.

The CDR3 bases are TGTGCCAGCAGCCAAGATATAATAGCGGGGGGCCCAGGGTTAGATACGCAGTATTTT. It codes for CASSQDIIAGGPGLDTQYF. The V and J genes are TRBV4-2 and TRBJ2-3; TRBD2 aligns across 10 bases. The CDR3 length is 19 residues. V was pared by 0 bases and J by 5 bases, with 14 bases of the junction left unmatched. The V gene's germline CDR1 is LGHNA and CDR2 YNFKEQ.